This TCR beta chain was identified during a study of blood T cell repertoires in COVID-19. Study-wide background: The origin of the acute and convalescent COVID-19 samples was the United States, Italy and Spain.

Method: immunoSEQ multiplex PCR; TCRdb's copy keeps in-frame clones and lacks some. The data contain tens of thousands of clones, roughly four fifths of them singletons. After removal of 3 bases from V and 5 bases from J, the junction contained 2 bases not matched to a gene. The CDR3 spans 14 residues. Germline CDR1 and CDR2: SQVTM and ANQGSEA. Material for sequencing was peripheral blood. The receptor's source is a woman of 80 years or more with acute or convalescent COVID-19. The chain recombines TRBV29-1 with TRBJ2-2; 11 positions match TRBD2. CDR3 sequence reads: CSVEGLAETGELFF. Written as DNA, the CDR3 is TGCAGCGTTGAGGGACTAGCGGAGACCGGGGAGCTGTTTTTT.